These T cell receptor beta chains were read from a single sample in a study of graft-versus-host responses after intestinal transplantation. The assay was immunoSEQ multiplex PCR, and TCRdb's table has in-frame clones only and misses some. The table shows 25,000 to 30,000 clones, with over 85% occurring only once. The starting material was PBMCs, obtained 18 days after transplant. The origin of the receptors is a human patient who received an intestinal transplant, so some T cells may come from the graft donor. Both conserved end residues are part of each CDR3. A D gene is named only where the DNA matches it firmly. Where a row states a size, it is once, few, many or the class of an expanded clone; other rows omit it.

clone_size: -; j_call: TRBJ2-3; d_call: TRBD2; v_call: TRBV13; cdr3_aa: CASSFPSGGPLSTDTQYF; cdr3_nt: TGTGCCAGCAGCTTTCCTAGCGGGGGGCCTCTTAGCACAGATACGCAGTATTTT
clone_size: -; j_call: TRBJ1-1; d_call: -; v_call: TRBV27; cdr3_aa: CASSLKSGFEAFF; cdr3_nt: TGTGCCAGCAGTTTAAAGTCGGGTTTTGAAGCTTTCTTT
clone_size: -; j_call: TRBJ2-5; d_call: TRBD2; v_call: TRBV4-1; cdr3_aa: CASSQERGGRETQYF; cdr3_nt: TGCGCCAGCAGCCAAGAGCGGGGGGGCAGGGAGACCCAGTACTTC
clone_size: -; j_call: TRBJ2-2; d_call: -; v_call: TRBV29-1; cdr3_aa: CSVVAFNTGELFF; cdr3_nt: TGCAGCGTTGTGGCCTTTAACACCGGGGAGCTGTTTTTT
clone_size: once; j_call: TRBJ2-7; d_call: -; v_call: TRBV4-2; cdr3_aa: CASSQESFPYYEQYF; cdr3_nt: TGTGCCAGCAGCCAAGAGAGTTTCCCCTACTACGAGCAGTACTTC
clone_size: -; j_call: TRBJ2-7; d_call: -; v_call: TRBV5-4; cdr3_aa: CASSLDTGVRREQYF; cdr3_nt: TGTGCCAGCAGCTTGGACACTGGGGTGCGGAGGGAGCAGTACTTC
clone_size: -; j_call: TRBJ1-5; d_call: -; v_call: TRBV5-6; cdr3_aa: CASSSFPGEIYSNQPQHF; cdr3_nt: TGTGCCAGCAGTTCCTTCCCGGGGGAAATATATAGCAATCAGCCCCAGCATTTT
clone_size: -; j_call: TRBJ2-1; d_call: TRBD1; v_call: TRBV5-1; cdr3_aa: CASSLAGQGAIFFPYNEQFF; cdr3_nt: TGCGCCAGCAGCTTGGCCGGACAGGGGGCGATTTTTTTCCCCTACAATGAGCAGTTCTTC
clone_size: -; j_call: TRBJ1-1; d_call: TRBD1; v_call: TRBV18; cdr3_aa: CASSWDRATEAFF; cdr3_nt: TGTGCCAGCTCATGGGACAGGGCCACTGAAGCTTTCTTT
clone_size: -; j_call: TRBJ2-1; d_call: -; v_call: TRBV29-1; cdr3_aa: CSVEDDGPEQFF; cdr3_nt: TGCAGCGTTGAAGATGATGGGCCTGAGCAGTTCTTC
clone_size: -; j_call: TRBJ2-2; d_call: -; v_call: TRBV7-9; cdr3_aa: CASSFWGLFTNTGELFF; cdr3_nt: TGTGCCAGCAGCTTCTGGGGTCTGTTTACGAACACCGGGGAGCTGTTTTTT
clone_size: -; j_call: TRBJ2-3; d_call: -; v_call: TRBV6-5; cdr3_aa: CASRLQTRATQYF; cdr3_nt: TGTGCCAGCAGGCTACAGACTAGAGCTACGCAGTATTTT
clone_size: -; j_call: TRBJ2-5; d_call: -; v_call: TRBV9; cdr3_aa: CASSVKCGARGGETQYF; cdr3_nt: TGTGCCAGCAGCGTAAAGTGTGGGGCCCGAGGAGGGGAGACCCAGTACTTC
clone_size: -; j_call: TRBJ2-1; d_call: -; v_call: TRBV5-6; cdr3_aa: CASSLDSRSEFF; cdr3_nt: TGTGCCAGCAGCTTGGACTCGCGTTCGGAGTTCTTC
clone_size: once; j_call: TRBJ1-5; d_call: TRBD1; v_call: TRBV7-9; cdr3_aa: CASSLGTGGNQPQHF; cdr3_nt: TGTGCCAGCAGCTTAGGGACAGGCGGCAATCAGCCCCAGCATTTT
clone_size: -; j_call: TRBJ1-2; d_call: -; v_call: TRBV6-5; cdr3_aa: CASQAGNYGYTF; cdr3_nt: TGTGCCAGTCAAGCCGGTAACTATGGCTACACCTTC
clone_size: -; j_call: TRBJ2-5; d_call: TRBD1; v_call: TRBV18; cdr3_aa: CASSQYTDRGDRETQYF; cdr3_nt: TGTGCCAGCTCACAATATACCGACAGGGGCGATCGAGAGACCCAGTACTTC
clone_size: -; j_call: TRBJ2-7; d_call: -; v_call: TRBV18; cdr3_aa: CASSPEGGEQYF; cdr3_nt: TGTGCCAGCTCACCCGAGGGGGGCGAGCAGTACTTC
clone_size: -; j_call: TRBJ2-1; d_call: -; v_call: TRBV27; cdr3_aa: CASSFLGAINEQFF; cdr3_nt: TGTGCCAGCAGTTTTCTGGGGGCCATCAATGAGCAGTTCTTC
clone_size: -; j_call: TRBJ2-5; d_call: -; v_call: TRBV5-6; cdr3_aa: CASSLGGNTETQYF; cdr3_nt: TGTGCCAGCAGCTTGGGGGGGAACACGGAGACCCAGTACTTC
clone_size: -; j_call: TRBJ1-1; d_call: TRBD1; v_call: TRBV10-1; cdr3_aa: CASSDGTGGPEAFF; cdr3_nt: TGCGCCAGCAGTGATGGGACAGGGGGACCTGAAGCTTTCTTT
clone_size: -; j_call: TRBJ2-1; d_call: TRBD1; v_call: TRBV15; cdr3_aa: CATSRGRQGKYNEQFF; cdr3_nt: TGTGCCACCAGCAGAGGCCGACAGGGCAAGTACAATGAGCAGTTCTTC
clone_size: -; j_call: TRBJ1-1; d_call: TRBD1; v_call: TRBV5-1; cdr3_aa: CASSPRTGGMNTEAFF; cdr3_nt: TGCGCCAGCAGCCCTCGGACAGGGGGTATGAACACTGAAGCTTTCTTT
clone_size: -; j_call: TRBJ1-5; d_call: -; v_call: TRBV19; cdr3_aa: CAASRWANQPQHF; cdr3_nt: TGTGCCGCCTCCCGGTGGGCTAATCAGCCCCAGCATTTT
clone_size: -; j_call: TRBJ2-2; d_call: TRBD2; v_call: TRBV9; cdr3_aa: CASSSRSGGATGELFF; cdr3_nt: TGTGCCAGCAGCTCCCGGAGCGGGGGGGCCACCGGGGAGCTGTTTTTT
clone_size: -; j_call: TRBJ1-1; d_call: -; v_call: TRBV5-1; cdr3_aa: CASSLIVLRQGNTEAFF; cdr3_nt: TGCGCCAGCAGCTTGATTGTCCTTCGTCAGGGGAACACTGAAGCTTTCTTT
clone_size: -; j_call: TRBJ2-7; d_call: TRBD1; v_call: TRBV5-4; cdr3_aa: CATRGQGNPYEQYF; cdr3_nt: TGTGCCACCCGAGGACAGGGGAACCCCTACGAGCAGTACTTC
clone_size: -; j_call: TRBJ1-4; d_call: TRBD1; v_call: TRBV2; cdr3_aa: CASRDTGALNEKLFF; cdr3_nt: TGTGCCAGCAGGGATACAGGGGCCTTGAATGAAAAACTGTTTTTT
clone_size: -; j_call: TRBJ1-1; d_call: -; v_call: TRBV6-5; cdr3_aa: CVVEMGPQNTEAFF; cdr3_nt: TGTGTCGTAGAAATGGGGCCGCAGAACACTGAAGCTTTCTTT
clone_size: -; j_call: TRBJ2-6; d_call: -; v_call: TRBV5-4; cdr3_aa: CASSLARGNSGANVLTF; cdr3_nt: TGTGCCAGCAGCTTGGCCCGGGGGAACTCTGGGGCCAACGTCCTGACTTTC
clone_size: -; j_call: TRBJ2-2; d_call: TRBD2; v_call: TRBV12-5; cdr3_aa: CASELGEGRTGELFF; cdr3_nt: TGTGCTAGTGAGTTAGGGGAGGGGCGCACCGGGGAGCTGTTTTTT
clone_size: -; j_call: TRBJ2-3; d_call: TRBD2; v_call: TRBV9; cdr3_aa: CASSTGGAADTQYF; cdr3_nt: TGTGCCAGCAGCACCGGGGGGGCCGCAGATACGCAGTATTTT
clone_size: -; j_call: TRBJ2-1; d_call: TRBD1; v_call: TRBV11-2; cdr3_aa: CASSLYPDRGLSEQFF; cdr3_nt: TGTGCCAGCAGCTTATATCCGGACAGGGGGCTCAGTGAGCAGTTCTTC
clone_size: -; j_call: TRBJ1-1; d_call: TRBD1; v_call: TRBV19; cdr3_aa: CASSIWENRGVREAFF; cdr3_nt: TGTGCCAGTAGTATTTGGGAGAACAGGGGCGTCAGGGAAGCTTTCTTT
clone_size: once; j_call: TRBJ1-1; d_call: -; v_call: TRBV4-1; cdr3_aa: CASSQDNLNTEAFF; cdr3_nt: TGCGCCAGCAGCCAAGATAACCTGAACACTGAAGCTTTCTTT
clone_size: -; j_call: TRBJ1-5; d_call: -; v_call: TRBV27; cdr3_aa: CASSHPGQPQHF; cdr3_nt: TGTGCCAGCAGTCACCCTGGTCAGCCCCAGCATTTT
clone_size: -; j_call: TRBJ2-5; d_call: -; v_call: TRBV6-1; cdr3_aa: CASSAQGPQETQYF; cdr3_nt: TGTGCCAGCAGTGCCCAGGGGCCCCAAGAGACCCAGTACTTC
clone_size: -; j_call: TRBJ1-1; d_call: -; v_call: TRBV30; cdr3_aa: CAWSPGGTEAFF; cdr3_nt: TGTGCCTGGAGTCCCGGGGGCACTGAAGCTTTCTTT
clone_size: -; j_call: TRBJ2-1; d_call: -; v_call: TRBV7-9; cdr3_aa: CASGDPERPYYNEQFF; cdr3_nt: TGTGCCAGCGGGGATCCGGAGCGGCCGTACTACAATGAGCAGTTCTTC
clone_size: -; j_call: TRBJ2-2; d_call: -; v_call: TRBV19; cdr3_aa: CASSRQNTGELFF; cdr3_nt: TGTGCCAGTAGTCGACAGAACACCGGGGAGCTGTTTTTT
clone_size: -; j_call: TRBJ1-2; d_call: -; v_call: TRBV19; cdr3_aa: CASSPGGSYGYTF; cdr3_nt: TGTGCCAGTAGTCCCGGTGGTAGCTATGGCTACACCTTC
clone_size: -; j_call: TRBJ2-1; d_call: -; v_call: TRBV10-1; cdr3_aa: CASSDPRGIRTEQFF; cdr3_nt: TGCGCCAGCAGTGATCCTAGGGGGATCAGGACTGAGCAGTTCTTC
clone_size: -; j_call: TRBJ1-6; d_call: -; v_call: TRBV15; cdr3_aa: CATSSSGRTQNSPLHF; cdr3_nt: TGTGCCACCAGCAGCTCCGGTCGGACCCAAAATTCACCCCTCCACTTT